This T cell receptor beta chain was found in a study of response to subunit inactivated influenza vaccine (dated by TCRdb to about 2018). About the investigation overall: Deep quantitative profiling of the T cell receptor repertoire was used in the study to follow responses to a trivalent subunit inactivated influenza vaccine.

Study-level results and caveats: The authors proposed that each seasonal influenza vaccination may bring in only a limited number of new T cells.

This clonotype showed up many times. Its antigen remains undetermined. No qualities accompany the bases; no much larger clone lies one base away. Library prep was done by RT-PCR. Instrument on record: Illumina HiSeq 2500. The raw public reads went through TCRdb reprocessing: fastp at Q25, MiXCR clone calling, in-frame beta chains kept. A single entry per CDR3 protein holds the most common genes and DNA from its merged rows. This sample lists 550,000 to 650,000 distinct CDR3 sequences; 10% to 15% were detected once. Approximately 10% of the sample belongs to the ten largest clones. The germline V gene (reference sequence) specifies DFQATT as CDR1 and SNEGSKA as CDR2. The cysteine opens and the phenylalanine closes a CDR3 of 16 amino acids. Left in the record is the CDR3 DNA by itself, 48 bases read in frame from the first base. V loses 4 bases at its end and J loses 0 bases; junction bases beyond the gene matches: 9.

Sequences were derived from PBMCs from blood, sampled on the day of vaccination. The V gene is TRBV20-1 and the J gene is TRBJ2-3, with 8 middle bases fitting TRBD2. The receptor was isolated from a man aged 50-60 years who received an inactivated influenza vaccine. Donor details come from another sample of the same person, matched by shared clones. The CDR3 corresponds to CSAKPAGASSTDTQYF. The DNA sequence is as follows: TGCAGTGCTAAACCAGCGGGAGCCTCTAGCACAGATACGCAGTATTTT.